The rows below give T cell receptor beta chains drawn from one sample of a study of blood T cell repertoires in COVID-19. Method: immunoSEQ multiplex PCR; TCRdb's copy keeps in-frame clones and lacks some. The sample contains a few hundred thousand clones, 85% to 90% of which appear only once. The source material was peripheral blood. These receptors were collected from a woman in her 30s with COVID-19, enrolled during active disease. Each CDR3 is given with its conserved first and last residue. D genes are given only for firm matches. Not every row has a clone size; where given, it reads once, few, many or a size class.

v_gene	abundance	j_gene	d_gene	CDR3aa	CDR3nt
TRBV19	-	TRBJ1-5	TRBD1	CASSIGTGEGNQPQHF	TGTGCCAGTAGTATAGGGACAGGGGAGGGCAATCAGCCCCAGCATTTT
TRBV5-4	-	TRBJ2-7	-	CASSFVQGKGYEQYF	TGTGCCAGCAGCTTCGTCCAGGGCAAAGGCTACGAGCAGTACTTC
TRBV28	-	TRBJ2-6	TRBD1	CASSFRGPGGANVLTF	TGTGCCAGCAGTTTCAGGGGGCCTGGTGGGGCCAACGTCCTGACTTTC
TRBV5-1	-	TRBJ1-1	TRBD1	CASSQQGDTEAFF	TGCGCCAGCAGCCAGCAGGGGGACACTGAAGCTTTCTTT
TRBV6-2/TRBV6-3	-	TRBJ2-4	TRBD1	CASSFRGLAKNIQYF	TGTGCCAGCAGTTTCAGGGGGCTAGCCAAAAACATTCAGTACTTC
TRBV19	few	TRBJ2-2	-	CASSVSDYTGELFF	TGTGCCAGTAGTGTATCAGATTACACCGGGGAGCTGTTTTTT
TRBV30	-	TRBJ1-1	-	CAWSKSQGRAFF	TGTGCCTGGAGCAAGTCCCAGGGGAGAGCTTTCTTT
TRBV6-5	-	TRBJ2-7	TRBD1	CASSSPPTGTYEQYF	TGTGCCAGCAGCAGCCCCCCGACAGGGACATACGAGCAGTACTTC
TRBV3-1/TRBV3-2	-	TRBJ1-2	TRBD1	CASSQSSDRGPLYGYTF	TGTGCCAGCAGCCAATCAAGCGACAGGGGGCCCCTTTATGGCTACACCTTC
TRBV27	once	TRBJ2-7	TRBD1	CASSLRDSPYEQYF	TGTGCCAGCAGCCTAAGGGACAGTCCCTACGAGCAGTACTTC
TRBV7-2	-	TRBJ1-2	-	CASSLWQGQRGYTF	TGTGCCAGCAGCTTATGGCAGGGGCAAAGAGGCTACACCTTC
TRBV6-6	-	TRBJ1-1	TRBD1	CASSQPDRGNTEAFF	TGTGCCAGCAGTCAGCCTGACAGGGGGAACACTGAAGCTTTCTTT
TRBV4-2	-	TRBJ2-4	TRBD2	CASSQDASGLGNIQYF	TGTGCCAGCAGCCAAGATGCTAGCGGTTTGGGAAACATTCAGTACTTC